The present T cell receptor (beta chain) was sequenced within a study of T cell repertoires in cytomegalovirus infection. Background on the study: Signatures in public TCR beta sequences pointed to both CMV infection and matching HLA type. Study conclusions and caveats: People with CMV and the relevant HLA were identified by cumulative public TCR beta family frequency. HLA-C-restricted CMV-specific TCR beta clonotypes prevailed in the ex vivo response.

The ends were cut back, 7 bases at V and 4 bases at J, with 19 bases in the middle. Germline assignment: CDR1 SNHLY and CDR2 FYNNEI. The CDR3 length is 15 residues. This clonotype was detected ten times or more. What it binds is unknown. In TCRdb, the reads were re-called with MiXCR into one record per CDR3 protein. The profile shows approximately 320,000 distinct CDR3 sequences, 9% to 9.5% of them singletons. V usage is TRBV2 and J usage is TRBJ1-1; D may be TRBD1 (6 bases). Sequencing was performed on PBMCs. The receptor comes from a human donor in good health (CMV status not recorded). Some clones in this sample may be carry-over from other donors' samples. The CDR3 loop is CASTAVQGIGTEAFF. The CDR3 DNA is TGTGCCAGCACCGCTGTACAGGGAATTGGCACTGAAGCTTTCTTT. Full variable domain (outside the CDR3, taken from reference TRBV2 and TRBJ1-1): EPEVTQTPSHQVTQMGQEVILRCVPISNHLYFYWYRQILGQKVEFLVSFYNNEISEKSEIFDDQFSVERPDGSNFTLKIRSTKLEDSAMYFCASTAVQGIGTEAFFGQGTRLTVV.